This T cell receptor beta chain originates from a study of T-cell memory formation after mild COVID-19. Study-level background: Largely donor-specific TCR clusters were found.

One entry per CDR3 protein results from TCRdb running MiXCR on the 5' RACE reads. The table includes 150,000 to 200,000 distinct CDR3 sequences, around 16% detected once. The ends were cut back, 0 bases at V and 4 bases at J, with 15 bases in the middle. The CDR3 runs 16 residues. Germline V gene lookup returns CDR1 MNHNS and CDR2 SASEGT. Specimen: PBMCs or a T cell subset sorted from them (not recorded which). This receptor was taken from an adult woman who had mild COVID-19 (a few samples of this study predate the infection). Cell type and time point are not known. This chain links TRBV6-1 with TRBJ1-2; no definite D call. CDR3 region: CASSEAHVSHLYGYTF. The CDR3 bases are TGTGCCAGCAGTGAAGCGCATGTCTCGCACCTCTATGGCTACACCTTC.